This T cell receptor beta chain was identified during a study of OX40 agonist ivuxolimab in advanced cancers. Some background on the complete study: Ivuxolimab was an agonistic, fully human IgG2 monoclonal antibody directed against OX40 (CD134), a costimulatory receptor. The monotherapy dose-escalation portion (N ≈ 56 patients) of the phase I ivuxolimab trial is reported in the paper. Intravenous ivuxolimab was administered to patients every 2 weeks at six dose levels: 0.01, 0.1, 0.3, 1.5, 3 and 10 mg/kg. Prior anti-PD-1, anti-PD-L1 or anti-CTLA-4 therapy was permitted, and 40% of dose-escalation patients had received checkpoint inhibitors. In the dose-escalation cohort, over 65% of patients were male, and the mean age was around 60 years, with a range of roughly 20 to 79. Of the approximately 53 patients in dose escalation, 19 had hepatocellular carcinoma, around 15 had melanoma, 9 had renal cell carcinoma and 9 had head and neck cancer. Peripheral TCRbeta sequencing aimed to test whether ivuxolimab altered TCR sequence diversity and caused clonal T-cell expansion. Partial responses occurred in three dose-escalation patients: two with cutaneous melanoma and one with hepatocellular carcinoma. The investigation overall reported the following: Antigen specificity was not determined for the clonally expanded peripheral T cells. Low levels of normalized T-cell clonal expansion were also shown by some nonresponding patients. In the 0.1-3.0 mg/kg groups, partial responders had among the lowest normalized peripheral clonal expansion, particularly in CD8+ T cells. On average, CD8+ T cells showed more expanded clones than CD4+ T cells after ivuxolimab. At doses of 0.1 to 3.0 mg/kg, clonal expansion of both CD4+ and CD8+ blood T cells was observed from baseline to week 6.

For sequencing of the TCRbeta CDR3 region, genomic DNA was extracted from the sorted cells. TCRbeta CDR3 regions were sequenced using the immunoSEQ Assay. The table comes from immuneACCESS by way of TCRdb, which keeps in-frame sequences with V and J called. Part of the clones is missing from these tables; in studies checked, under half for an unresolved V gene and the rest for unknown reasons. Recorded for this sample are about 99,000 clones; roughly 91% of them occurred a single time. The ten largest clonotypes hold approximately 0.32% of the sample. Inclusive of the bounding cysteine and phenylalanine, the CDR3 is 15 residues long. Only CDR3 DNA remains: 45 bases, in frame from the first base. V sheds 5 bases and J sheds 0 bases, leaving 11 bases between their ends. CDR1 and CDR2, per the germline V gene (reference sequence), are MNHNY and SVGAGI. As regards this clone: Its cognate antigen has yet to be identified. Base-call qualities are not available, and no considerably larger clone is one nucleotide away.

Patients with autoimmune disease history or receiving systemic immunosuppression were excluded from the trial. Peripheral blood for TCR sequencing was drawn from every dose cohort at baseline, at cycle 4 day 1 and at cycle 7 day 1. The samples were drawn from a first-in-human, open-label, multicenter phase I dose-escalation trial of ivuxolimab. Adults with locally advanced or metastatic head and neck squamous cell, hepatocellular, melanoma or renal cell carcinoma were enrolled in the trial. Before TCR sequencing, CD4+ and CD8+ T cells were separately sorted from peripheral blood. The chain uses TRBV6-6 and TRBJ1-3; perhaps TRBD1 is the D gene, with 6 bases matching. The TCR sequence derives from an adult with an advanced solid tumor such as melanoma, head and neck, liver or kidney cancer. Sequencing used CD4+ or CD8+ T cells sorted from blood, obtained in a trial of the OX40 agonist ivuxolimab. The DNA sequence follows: TGTGCCAGCAGTACGATGACAGGCTCTGGAAACACCATATATTTT. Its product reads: CASSTMTGSGNTIYF.